Shown below are 16 T cell receptor beta chains from a single sample sequenced in a study of blood T cell repertoires in COVID-19. The repertoire was sequenced with immunoSEQ multiplex PCR; TCRdb's copy has only in-frame clones and lacks some. The data show roughly 260,000 clones, with 80% to 95% seen just once and approximately 2.6% held by the top ten. The specimen was peripheral blood. These receptors were obtained from a person under 35 with COVID-19, enrolled during active disease.

CDR3: CASSPKQGTNEKLFF. In DNA form, the CDR3 reads TGTGCCAGCTCGCCTAAACAGGGAACTAATGAAAAACTGTTTTTT. The chain links TRBV18 to TRBJ1-4; a possible D gene is TRBD1 (6 bases). V lost 6 bases to trimming and J lost 1 base, with 12 bases between them. The germline gives CDR1 KGHSH, CDR2 LQKENI. There are 15 residues in the CDR3.

The chain combines TRBV29-1 with TRBJ2-1; 11 bases map to TRBD2. V lost 3 bases, J lost 0 bases, and 7 bases stayed unmatched. The CDR3 runs 17 residues. CDR1 SQVTM and CDR2 ANQGSEA come from the germline V gene. The CDR3 DNA reads as TGCAGCGTTGATGGGACTAGCGGCTTCAGCTCCTACAATGAGCAGTTCTTC. Encoded protein: CSVDGTSGFSSYNEQFF.

The J gene is TRBJ1-2, the V gene TRBV7-5; TRBD1 is the table's D call and was not checked against the DNA. TRBV7-5 is termed a pseudogene. This CDR3 has 18 amino acids. CDR3: CARSQDPGQGRDNYGYTF. CDR3 bases: TGTGCCAGAAGCCAAGATCCGGGACAGGGGAGGGACAACTATGGCTACACCTTC.

J is TRBJ2-7 and V is TRBV6-6; 9 nucleotides line up with TRBD2. In germline, CDR1 is MNHNY, CDR2 SVGAGI (reference sequence). The junction had 8 bases not matched to a gene; V was cut back by 10 bases and J by 4 bases. The CDR3 runs to 13 residues. In DNA form, the CDR3 reads TGTGCCACTACGTTAGCGGGGGAATACGAGCAGTACTTC. Its protein is CATTLAGEYEQYF.

The chain recombines TRBV2 with TRBJ2-7; TRBD2 is a possible D gene (5 bases). This CDR3 comprises 14 residues. CDR1 and CDR2 from the germline V gene are SNHLY and FYNNEI. The V and J ends lost 4 bases and 5 bases respectively, with 15 bases between them. CDR3 region: CASSGTSALDEQYF. The CDR3 DNA is TGTGCCAGCAGTGGGACTTCAGCTCTCGACGAGCAGTACTTC.

The J gene is TRBJ2-1, the V gene TRBV13, with 9 positions matching TRBD2. Unmatched junction bases numbered 18, after V lost 4 bases and J lost 5 bases. The CDR3 contains 19 residues. The germline gives CDR1 PRHDT, CDR2 FYEKMQ (reference sequence). CDR3 residues: CASSSREYIAGDRNNEQFF. The DNA of the CDR3 is TGTGCCAGCAGCTCACGGGAATATATAGCGGGAGACCGGAACAATGAGCAGTTCTTC.

The V and J genes are TRBV12-5 and TRBJ2-7; no definite D call. The length of the CDR3 is 12 residues. V lost 3 bases and J lost 2, with 5 bases in between. Germline-derived CDR1 and CDR2 are LGHNT and FRNRAP. In DNA form, the CDR3 reads TGTGCTAGTGGTTTACTGACCTACGAGCAGTACTTC. It translates to CASGLLTYEQYF.

The chain joins TRBV14 to TRBJ1-2; D not resolved. This CDR3 comprises 14 residues. Germline CDR1 and CDR2: SGHDN and FVKESK. The V end lost 5 bases, the J end lost 6 bases, and 16 bases lay between the germline ends. The CDR3 spells CASSDRSPGHGYTF. The CDR3 region has the DNA TGTGCCAGCAGCGATCGATCCCCGGGTCATGGCTACACCTTC.

The rearrangement uses TRBV2 and TRBJ1-2; 9 bases line up with TRBD1. CDR3 length: 13 residues. Germline CDR1 is SNHLY and CDR2 is FYNNEI. J gave up 5 bases and V 7 bases, and 5 bases lay outside the gene matches. The CDR3 DNA follows: TGTGCCAGCATTAGAGGACAGGGGTATGGCTACACCTTC. As protein: CASIRGQGYGYTF.

V is TRBV19 and J is TRBJ1-1, with D perhaps TRBD1 (5 bases). V shed 3 bases and J shed 1 base, with 9 bases lying between them. The V gene's germline CDR1 is LNHDA and CDR2 SQIVND (reference sequence). The CDR3 extends over 14 amino acids. CDR3 nucleotide sequence: TGTGCCAGTAGTATGGTTAGGGGGAACACTGAAGCTTTCTTT. This encodes CASSMVRGNTEAFF.

V is TRBV11-2 and J is TRBJ2-1, with D hard to call. Germline assignment: CDR1 SGHAT and CDR2 FQNNGV. Trimming removed 5 bases from V and 0 bases from J, with 11 bases in between. The CDR3 is 15 residues long. The CDR3 loop reads CASSPSLSSYNEQFF. The DNA for the CDR3 is TGTGCCAGCAGCCCCTCACTGAGCTCCTACAATGAGCAGTTCTTC.

V and J are TRBV15 and TRBJ1-5; D is possibly TRBD1 (5 bases). The CDR3 totals 15 residues. Trimming shortened V by 1 base and J by 3 bases, and 10 bases separated the two germline ends. Germline CDR1 reads LNHNV; CDR2 reads YYDKDF (reference sequence). This CDR3 reads CATSRVGGINQPQHF. The CDR3 nucleotides read TGTGCCACCAGCAGAGTGGGGGGGATCAATCAGCCCCAGCATTTT.

The chain combines TRBV11-2 with TRBJ1-5; 7 bases are a match to TRBD1. CDR3 length: 14 amino acids. J gave up 4 bases and V 5 bases, and 5 bases lay outside the gene matches. Looked up from germline, CDR1 is SGHAT and CDR2 is FQNNGV. The CDR3 nucleotides read TGTGCCAGCAGCATACAGGGGATGAATCAGCCCCAGCATTTT. This codes for CASSIQGMNQPQHF.

The chain has TRBV9 and TRBJ2-3, with a tentative D call TRBD2 (5 bases). The germline CDR1 and CDR2 sequences are SGDLS and YYNGEE. The CDR3 sequence is 11 residues long. V lost 3 bases and J lost 8, with 7 bases in between. CDR3 in DNA: TGTGCCAGCAGCGGCGAGGGTACGCAGTATTTT. Residues: CASSGEGTQYF. The whole variable domain, remainder taken from reference TRBV9 and TRBJ2-3, is DSGVTQTPKHLITATGQRVTLRCSPRSGDLSVYWYQQSLDQGLQFLIQYYNGEERAKGNILERFSAQQFPDLHSELNLSSLELGDSALYFCASSGEGTQYFGPGTRLTVL.

This clone was counted a single time. The rearrangement uses TRBV6-4 and TRBJ2-1; 9 bases match TRBD1. Germline V gene data show CDR1 as MRHNA and CDR2 as SNTAGT. Losses at the gene ends were 3 bases for V and 9 bases for J; bases not matched to a gene: 3. The CDR3 is 13 residues long. The CDR3 region has the DNA TGTGCCAGCAGTGAACAGGGGGCGAGTGAGCAGTTCTTC. Its protein product is CASSEQGASEQFF.

The CDR3 DNA reads as TGCGCCAGCAGCTTTTACTCGGGAGGGGGCAATGAGCAGTTCTTC. This gives the protein CASSFYSGGGNEQFF. The rearrangement links TRBV5-1 to TRBJ2-1; TRBD2 agrees at 8 bases. Germline V gene data show CDR1 as SGHRS and CDR2 as YFSETQ. V lost 2 bases and J lost 6; bases outside the gene matches: 7. The length of the CDR3 is 15 residues.